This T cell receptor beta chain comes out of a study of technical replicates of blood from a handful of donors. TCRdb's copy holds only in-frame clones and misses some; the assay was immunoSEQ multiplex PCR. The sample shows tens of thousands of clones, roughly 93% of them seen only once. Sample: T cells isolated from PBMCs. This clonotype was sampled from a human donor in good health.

The CDR3 loop is CASSPGQFEAFF. The CDR3 DNA is TGTGCCAGCAGTCCCGGACAGTTTGAAGCTTTCTTT. The rearrangement uses TRBV2 and TRBJ1-1; perhaps TRBD1 as D (6 bases). The germline V and J ends were trimmed by 5 bases and 7 bases, with 11 bases remaining between them. The CDR3 has 12 residues. Germline assignment: CDR1 SNHLY and CDR2 FYNNEI.